This T cell receptor beta chain was sequenced for a study of identifying expanded T cells in peripheral blood. The protocol was immunoSEQ multiplex PCR, while the TCRdb copy is restricted to in-frame clones and leaves out a portion. The sample gives fewer than 130,000 clones, approximately 90% of which show up once; around 15% is in the top ten. Sequencing was done on a sample of blood. This TCR derives from a person aged 18 to 75 in good health.

CDR3 sequence (DNA): TGTGCCAGCAATAGCGGGGGGGCGATTGAGACCCAGTACTTC. Its translation: CASNSGGAIETQYF. The chain carries TRBV9 and TRBJ2-5; 11 nucleotides line up with TRBD2. V trimming: 6 bases; J trimming: 5 bases; junction bases outside the gene matches: 6. This CDR3 has 14 amino acids. Germline V lookup: CDR1 SGDLS, CDR2 YYNGEE. The complete variable domain, with remaining parts taken from reference TRBV9 and TRBJ2-5, reads DSGVTQTPKHLITATGQRVTLRCSPRSGDLSVYWYQQSLDQGLQFLIQYYNGEERAKGNILERFSAQQFPDLHSELNLSSLELGDSALYFCASNSGGAIETQYFGPGTRLLVL.